The T cell receptor (beta chain) under discussion was sequenced for a study of prognosis after radiotherapy for stage I lung cancer. This clonotype was recorded at least ten times. With two-round multiplex PCR, TCR beta CDR3 sequences were amplified from genomic DNA. Every TRBV and TRBJ gene had its own specific primer in first-round PCR. In TCRdb, the multiplex PCR reads were re-called with MiXCR into one record per CDR3 protein. There are around 30,000 distinct CDR3 sequences in the sample; around 30% occur only once, and more than 30% lies in the top ten. On CT and PET/CT, all patients were node-negative, and none had prior chemotherapy, radiotherapy or other malignancies. The CDR3 sequence is 15 residues long. Germline-derived CDR1 and CDR2 are MNHEY and SMNVEV (reference sequence). V shed 0 bases and J shed 8 bases, with 15 bases lying between them.

The TCR was taken from a donor of 50 years or more with non-small cell lung cancer. The sample consisted of PBMCs, taken before or after stereotactic body radiation therapy (not recorded which). The chain joins TRBV27 to TRBJ2-3, with D perhaps TRBD1 (6 bases). CDR3 residues: CASSLSPGARGTQYF. The CDR3 region has the DNA TGTGCCAGCAGTTTATCCCCAGGGGCTAGAGGTACGCAGTATTTT.